This paragraph covers one TCR beta chain sequence. Indicated time point: persistent/refractory GD, antithyroid drugs over 5 years with positive TRAb. Extracted PBMC RNA gave rise to the TCR library. The data were obtained in a study of regulatory T cells in long-lasting Graves disease. CDR3-region Arm-PCR and iRepertoire HTBI primers produced the TCR beta libraries. TCRdb re-called the multiplex PCR reads through MiXCR, storing one row per CDR3 protein. This table holds about 430,000 distinct CDR3 sequences, around 20% found once. The clonotype originates from a female donor with Graves disease. Specimen: peripheral blood mononuclear cells (PBMCs), collected when the disease was refractory, from a patient treated with antithyroid drugs.

Here the CDR3 DNA reads TGTGCCAGCAGCCAAGGGACGGACTACTACGAGCAGTACTTC. This translates into CASSQGTDYYEQYF. V usage is TRBV16 and J usage is TRBJ2-7; maybe TRBD2 (6 bases). Per germline, CDR1 KGHSY and CDR2 FQNENV. The CDR3 has 14 residues. Trimming removed 2 bases at V and 3 bases at J, with 11 bases between.